This TCR beta chain stems from a study of T cell clones after liver transplantation. This clone was seen more than once but under ten times. The protocol was immunoSEQ multiplex PCR, while the TCRdb copy is restricted to in-frame clones and leaves out a portion. The sample consists of more than 95,000 clones, approximately 78% of them appearing once. The CDR3 runs to 17 residues. The V end lost 4 bases, the J end lost 0 bases, and 13 bases lay between the germline ends. CDR1 and CDR2 (germline): WNHNN, SYGVQD (reference sequence). Unstimulated PBMCs were sorted into CD3+CD4+ and CD3+CD8+ populations. This clonotype originated in a human donor who received a liver transplant. Sequenced here: CD4+ T cells from blood, sampled before liver transplant. This chain connects TRBV10-1 to TRBJ2-6; D tentatively fits TRBD1 or TRBD2 (5 bases each). Here the CDR3 DNA reads TGCGCCAGCAGTGGGGGCAGAGCGGACTCTGGGGCCAACGTCCTGACTTTC. Translated: CASSGGRADSGANVLTF.